The present entry profiles one T cell receptor (beta chain) with its context. Its antigen is unidentified. CDR3 length equals 11 residues. Germline CDR1 reads SGHRS; CDR2 reads YFSETQ. Trimming shortened V by 2 bases and J by 6 bases, and 5 bases separated the two germline ends. The data were taken from a study of OX40 agonist ivuxolimab in advanced cancers. Study-level points and caveats: Blood T cells, both CD4+ and CD8+, expanded clonally by week 6 at 0.1 to 3.0 mg/kg. Expansion of clones was among the lowest in partial responders at 0.1-3.0 mg/kg.

Produced via immunoSEQ multiplex PCR; TCRdb's table is partial and in-frame only. The sample includes tens of thousands of clones, around 86% seen only once; the top ten take about 1.9%. The V and J genes are TRBV5-1 and TRBJ1-1; D is unclear. This sequence originates from an adult with an advanced solid tumor such as melanoma, head and neck, liver or kidney cancer. Sequenced material: CD4+ or CD8+ T cells sorted from blood, taken in a trial of the OX40 agonist ivuxolimab. CDR3 DNA sequence: TGCGCCAGCAGCTTCGGCCCTGAAGCTTTCTTT. This sequence encodes CASSFGPEAFF.